This T cell receptor (beta chain) was identified during a study of blood T cell repertoires in COVID-19. In the study overall: There were acute and convalescent COVID-19 samples, and they came from the United States, Italy and Spain.

In the authors' workflow: Amplification from reference gene primers served as the basis for estimated nucleated cell counts. Assay: immunoSEQ multiplex PCR; the TCRdb copy retains only in-frame clones and omits some. The V and J calls and clone size come from that table; D and trimming were worked out from the DNA. This sample has around 230,000 clones, with roughly 85% found just once. The V segment lost 5 bases and the J segment 2 bases; nucleotides outside the gene matches: 8. CDR1 and CDR2 (germline): MDHEN, SYDVKM. This CDR3 has 15 residues. The rearrangement links TRBV28 to TRBJ2-7; 8 bases align to TRBD2. The sequence was collected from a woman between 65 and 79 years old with active or convalescent COVID-19. Sequenced: peripheral blood. The DNA of the CDR3 is TGTGCCAGCAGTCTGAGGGGGACTAGGACCTACGAGCAGTACTTC. Protein: CASSLRGTRTYEQYF.